This TCR beta chain appears in the sequencing data of a study of blood T cell repertoires in COVID-19. Study information: Nucleic acid was either cDNA or gDNA, and it came from T cells, B-cell-depleted T cells, or PBMCs.

Patients in Seattle were enrolled during active infection, then followed longitudinally. This clone was picked up a small number of times. Authors' analysis steps: Counts of nucleated cells, estimated from reference gene primer amplification, were obtained. Here immunoSEQ multiplex PCR was the method, and the copy in TCRdb shows in-frame clones only, minus some. V and J calls and clone size come straight from that table; D and trimming were deduced from the DNA. Of 150,000 to 200,000 clones listed, around 79% are singletons. Trimming left V 1 base short and J 4 bases short, with 8 bases between. The CDR3 consists of 13 residues.

The genes are TRBV12-3 or TRBV12-4 and TRBJ2-7; D is unresolved. The sample consisted of peripheral blood. The receptor's source is a woman in her forties with COVID-19, enrolled during active disease. In DNA, the CDR3 is TGTGCCAGCAGTTTAGTAGGCAGGTACGAGCAGTACTTC. Translated: CASSLVGRYEQYF.